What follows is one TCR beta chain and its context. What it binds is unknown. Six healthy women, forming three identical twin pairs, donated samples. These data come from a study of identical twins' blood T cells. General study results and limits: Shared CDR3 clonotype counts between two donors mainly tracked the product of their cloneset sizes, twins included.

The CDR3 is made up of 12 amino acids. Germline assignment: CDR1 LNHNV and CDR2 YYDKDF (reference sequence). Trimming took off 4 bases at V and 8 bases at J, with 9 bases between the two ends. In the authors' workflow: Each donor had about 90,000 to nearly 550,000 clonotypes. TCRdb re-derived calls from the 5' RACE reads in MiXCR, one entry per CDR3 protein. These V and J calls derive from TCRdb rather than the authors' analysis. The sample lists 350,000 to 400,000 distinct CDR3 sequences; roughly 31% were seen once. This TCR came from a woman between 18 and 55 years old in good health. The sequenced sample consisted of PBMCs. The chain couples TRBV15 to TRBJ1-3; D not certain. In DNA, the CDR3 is TGTGCCACCAGCATAGGAAGGGACACCATATATTTT. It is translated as CATSIGRDTIYF.